This note documents a single TCR beta chain sequence. Its specificity is unknown. A junction boundary mismatches the germline segment, possibly from a read error. This CDR3 has 13 amino acids. Germline assignment: CDR1 GTSNPN and CDR2 SVGIG (reference sequence). The data originate from a study of shared clonotypes between healthy human individuals. Genomic DNA (from each subset) was split evenly across several immunoSEQ plates. Original handling: Filtering differed because ImmunoSEQ produced junction-only sequences that carried no quality scores. Assay used: immunoSEQ multiplex PCR; TCRdb lists only in-frame clones, some missing. V and J calls and clone size are given by that table; D and trimming were obtained from the DNA. The sample comprises 550,000 to 600,000 clones, roughly four fifths of which are singletons, and around 11% rests with the top ten. General study points: Among donors, sharing of clonotypes was expected to be affected by sequencing depth.

The chain carries TRBV30 and TRBJ1-2; TRBD1 might be the D (5 bases). Material for sequencing was PBMCs. The clonotype originates from a woman aged 40 to 50 in good health. Some clones in this sample may be carry-over from other donors' samples. CDR3 nucleotide sequence: TGTGCCCGGAGTTTGAGGGGCCCCTATGGCTACACCTTC. Protein product: CARSLRGPYGYTF.